A selection of T cell receptor beta chains follows, all from one sample in a study of CD8+ T cells in alopecia areata. The method was immunoSEQ multiplex PCR; TCRdb's version includes in-frame clones alone and lacks a portion of them. The sample gives about 180,000 clones, about 55% of which show up once; roughly 10% is in the top ten. The sequencing here drew on CD8+ T cells sorted from blood, taken at week 24, from a patient treated with tofacitinib. The receptors were sampled from a human donor with alopecia areata. The CDR3 runs from the conserved cysteine through the conserved F or W. The order of the fields is D gene, clone size, V gene, J gene, CDR3 DNA, CDR3 protein. D genes are given only for firm matches. Only part of the rows carry a size: once, few, many, or a class if the clone is expanded.

>TRBD1|-|TRBV11-2|TRBJ1-1
TGTGCCAGCAGCTTTCGTCAGGGGGCGAACACTGAAGCTTTCTTT
CASSFRQGANTEAFF
>TRBD1|-|TRBV15|TRBJ1-2
TGTGCCACCAGCAGAGACCGACAGGGGAGCGGCTACACCTTC
CATSRDRQGSGYTF
>-|-|TRBV14|TRBJ2-5
TGTGCCAGCAGCCAAGGGCTCCACCAAGAGACCCAGTACTTC
CASSQGLHQETQYF
>-|-|TRBV9|TRBJ2-7
TGTGCCAGCAGCCCGGGGACGCGCCCCTACGAGCAGTACTTC
CASSPGTRPYEQYF
>-|few|TRBV29-1|TRBJ2-7
TGCAGCGTTGAAGATCGTTCGTCCTACGAGCAGTACTTC
CSVEDRSSYEQYF
>-|-|TRBV11-3|TRBJ1-2
TGTGCCAGCAGCTTGGAGGGGGAAAACTATGGCTACACCTTC
CASSLEGENYGYTF
>TRBD2|-|TRBV30|TRBJ2-5
TGTGCCTGGAGTACTAGCGGGGGTATCGGAGAGACCCAGTACTTC
CAWSTSGGIGETQYF
>TRBD1|few|TRBV15|TRBJ1-5
TGTGCCACCAGCAGAGCGACAGGGGTGGATCAGCCCCAGCATTTT
CATSRATGVDQPQHF
>-|-|TRBV6-5|TRBJ2-1
TGTGCCAGCAGTTACTCTGGACTGAGCTCCTACAATGAGCAGTTCTTC
CASSYSGLSSYNEQFF
>-|few|TRBV4-1|TRBJ1-4
TGCGCCAGCAGCCAAGTGGGACTGAATGAAAAACTGTTTTTT
CASSQVGLNEKLFF
>-|-|TRBV15|TRBJ2-5
TGTGCCACCAGCGTGATGGGCAGAGAAGAGACCCAGTACTTC
CATSVMGREETQYF
>-|-|TRBV6-5|TRBJ2-5
TGTGCCAGCAGTGAAAGAGGGCAAGAGACCCAGTACTTC
CASSERGQETQYF
>-|few|TRBV29-1|TRBJ2-1
TGCAGCGTTGAAGCCGGTGAGCAGTTCTTC
CSVEAGEQFF
>-|-|TRBV29-1|TRBJ1-2
TGCAGCGTTGAAGGGGAAAGGGAAGTCTACACCTTC
CSVEGEREVYTF
>-|few|TRBV7-2|TRBJ1-5
TGTGCCAGCAGCTTAGGAGGGGATTGGAGAAATCAGCCCCAGCATTTT
CASSLGGDWRNQPQHF
>-|-|TRBV14|TRBJ1-1
TGTGCCAGCAGCCCCGATCCGACAGTTGAAGCTTTCTTT
CASSPDPTVEAFF
>-|-|TRBV18|TRBJ2-3
TGTGCCAGCTCACCCCCGACAGAGGGTACGCAGTATTTT
CASSPPTEGTQYF
>-|-|TRBV4-3|TRBJ1-1
TGCGCCAGCAGCCAAGCCTGGACCGTGAACACTGAAGCTTTCTTT
CASSQAWTVNTEAFF
>-|few|TRBV29-1|TRBJ2-7
TGCAGCGTTGGGGACGTGAGCTCCTACGAGCAGTACTTC
CSVGDVSSYEQYF
>-|few|TRBV7-2|TRBJ2-3
TGTGCCAGCAGCCACACAGATACGCAGTATTTT
CASSHTDTQYF
>-|-|TRBV29-1|TRBJ1-1
TGCAGCGGGGTTGGGGGGCTACCGGACACTGAAGCTTTCTTT
CSGVGGLPDTEAFF
>-|-|TRBV29-1|TRBJ1-5
TGCAGCGTTGCAGCAGGGGCCAACAATCAGCCCCAGCATTTT
CSVAAGANNQPQHF
>-|few|TRBV29-1|TRBJ2-2
TGCAGCACCCAGGGAAGGGGCACCGGGGAGCTGTTTTTT
CSTQGRGTGELFF
>-|-|TRBV30|TRBJ1-1
TGTGCCTGGAGCAATGGGGGGAACACTGAAGCTTTCTTT
CAWSNGGNTEAFF
>-|few|TRBV9|TRBJ1-6
TGTGCCAGCAGCCCGGGGACATCGCTAAATTCACCCCTCCACTTT
CASSPGTSLNSPLHF
>TRBD2|few|TRBV29-1|TRBJ2-3
TGCAGCGTTGAGGGGGAGGGGACGCAGTATTTT
CSVEGEGTQYF
>TRBD1|once|TRBV19|TRBJ2-7
TGTGCCAGTAAGGGACAGGGTCCAAATGAGCAGTACTTC
CASKGQGPNEQYF
>-|few|TRBV12-5|TRBJ2-5
TGTGCTAGTGGTTTGGACCGCCCGGGAGAGACCCAGTACTTC
CASGLDRPGETQYF
>-|few|TRBV5-1|TRBJ1-5
TGCGCCAGCAGCTTGGGACAAAATAGCAATCAGCCCCAGCATTTT
CASSLGQNSNQPQHF
>-|-|TRBV27|TRBJ1-6
TGTGCCAGCAGTCCGCACCCCAGGGATAATTCACCCCTCCACTTT
CASSPHPRDNSPLHF
>-|-|TRBV27|TRBJ2-1
TGTGCCAGCAGTTTAGGGGTAGCAGGCGAGCAGTTCTTC
CASSLGVAGEQFF